The 18 T cell receptor beta chains below come from one sample, sequenced in a study of shared clonotypes between healthy human individuals. The assay was immunoSEQ multiplex PCR, and TCRdb's table has in-frame clones only and misses some. The sample holds approximately 350,000 clones, over 65% seen once. The sample consisted of memory CD4+ T cells sorted from blood. Subset reported: CD45RA-negative fraction. These receptors were obtained from a man under 40 in good health.

The rearrangement uses TRBV30 and TRBJ2-1; D remains ambiguous. Germline CDR1 reads GTSNPN; CDR2 reads SVGIG (reference sequence). This CDR3 has 11 residues. Between the trimmed V and J ends, which lost 4 bases and 6 bases, there was a span of 7 bases. The CDR3 coding sequence is TGTGCCTGGATTCGGGTCAATGAGCAGTTCTTC. This translates into CAWIRVNEQFF.

The chain has TRBV6-5 and TRBJ2-1; D might be TRBD1 or TRBD2, each matching 6 bases. This CDR3 has 13 residues. V lost 6 bases to trimming and J lost 11 bases, with 17 bases between them. Per the germline V gene, CDR1 is MNHEY and CDR2 is SVGAGI. CDR3 coding DNA: TGTGCCAGCAGCGCGGGACATAACTGGCAGCAGTTCTTC. It codes for CASSAGHNWQQFF.

The CDR3 spells CASSSTQGGELFF. The DNA for the CDR3 is TGTGCCAGCAGCTCCACACAAGGCGGGGAGCTGTTTTTT. The chain is built from TRBV11-3 and TRBJ2-2; no reliable D call. CDR3 length equals 13 residues. V shed 4 bases and J shed 7 bases, with 10 bases lying between them. Germline V CDR1 and CDR2: SGHNT, YENEEA.

The chain carries TRBV19 and TRBJ2-3; D ambiguous. V shed 0 bases and J shed 8 bases, with 9 bases lying between them. The CDR3 covers 13 residues. Germline CDR1 LNHDA, CDR2 SQIVND (reference sequence). CDR3 DNA: TGTGCCAGTAGTATAGACTTCGTGGGTACGCAGTATTTT. This sequence encodes CASSIDFVGTQYF.

The chain has TRBV27 and TRBJ1-1; 8 nucleotides align to TRBD1. The CDR3 has 16 residues. Germline assignment: CDR1 MNHEY and CDR2 SMNVEV (reference sequence). The trim removed 8 bases at V and 0 bases at J, leaving 11 bases unmatched. The CDR3 is CASAHGQGRMNTEAFF. DNA for the CDR3: TGTGCCAGCGCACACGGACAGGGACGAATGAACACTGAAGCTTTCTTT.

This chain connects TRBV2 to TRBJ2-1, with unresolved D. The CDR3 runs to 13 residues. Germline lookup yields CDR1 SNHLY and CDR2 FYNNEI. V was trimmed by 3 bases and J by 5 bases, leaving 8 bases between them. The CDR3 DNA reads as TGTGCCAGCAGTGATAGTTCCCACAATGAGCAGTTCTTC. This translates into CASSDSSHNEQFF.

This clone appeared a few times. The genes are TRBV5-1 and TRBJ2-7; a possible D gene is TRBD1 (5 bases). Germline-derived CDR1 and CDR2 are SGHRS and YFSETQ. The length of the CDR3 is 13 residues. The ends were cut back, 2 bases at V and 5 bases at J, with 11 bases in the middle. CDR3 nucleotides: TGCGCCAGCAGCTTCATGCAGGGTCACGAGCAGTACTTC. This translates into CASSFMQGHEQYF.

The V and J genes are TRBV6-5 and TRBJ2-4; possible D gene TRBD1, 6 bases. Germline V gives CDR1 MNHEY, CDR2 SVGAGI. Trimming removed 5 bases at V and 6 bases at J, with 11 bases between. The CDR3 length is 13 residues. In nucleotides, the CDR3 is TGTGCCAGCAGTGCAGGGGTAGGAAACATTCAGTACTTC. Residues: CASSAGVGNIQYF.

Concerning this clone: Distinct nucleotide sequences in the sample also encode this CDR3. The chain has TRBV28 and TRBJ1-5; TRBD1 matches at 8 bases. The CDR3 spans 13 residues. V was pared by 6 bases and J by 4 bases, with 2 bases of the junction left unmatched. Per germline, CDR1 MDHEN and CDR2 SYDVKM. The CDR3, as DNA: TGTGCCAGCAGCCGGACAGGGAATCAGCCCCAGCATTTT. This translates into CASSRTGNQPQHF.

This clone occurred many times. The chain uses TRBV7-2 and TRBJ2-3; TRBD1 might be the D (5 bases). CDR3 length: 14 residues. Germline V gene lookup returns CDR1 SGHTA and CDR2 FQGNSA. The V end lost 6 bases, the J end lost 0 bases, and 10 bases lay between the germline ends. DNA for the CDR3: TGTGCCAGCAGGTGGGGCGGAAGCACAGATACGCAGTATTTT. Residues: CASRWGGSTDTQYF.

This clone was seen ten or more times. The V call is TRBV10-3, the J call TRBJ1-4, with unresolved D. Between the trimmed V and J ends, which lost 10 bases and 10 bases, there was a span of 13 bases. Germline V gene lookup returns CDR1 ENHRY and CDR2 SYGVKD. This CDR3 has 11 residues. CDR3 in amino acids: CATQDRRKLFF. CDR3 nucleotide sequence: TGTGCCACCCAAGATCGGCGAAAACTGTTTTTT.

This chain connects TRBV2 to TRBJ2-2, with 11 bases fitting TRBD2. The J segment lost 5 bases and the V segment lost 10 bases, leaving 6 bases of the junction unmatched. Germline values: CDR1 SNHLY, CDR2 FYNNEI. The CDR3 totals 14 residues. The chain's CDR3 is CATRLAGRTGELFF. The DNA of the CDR3 is TGTGCCACCCGACTAGCGGGACGGACCGGGGAGCTGTTTTTT.

The chain is built from TRBV11-2 and TRBJ2-6; D is unresolved. V shed 1 base and J shed 2 bases, with 6 bases lying between them. Germline-derived CDR1 and CDR2 are SGHAT and FQNNGV. The CDR3 sequence is 15 residues long. The CDR3 spells CASSLGVTGANVLTF. CDR3 sequence (DNA): TGTGCCAGCAGCTTAGGGGTTACTGGGGCCAACGTCCTGACTTTC.

This chain uses TRBV7-2 with TRBJ2-7, with 12 bases lining up with TRBD2. The V gene end was trimmed by 5 bases and the J gene end by 2 bases; junction bases not matched to a gene: 1. Germline CDR1 reads SGHTA; CDR2 reads FQGNSA. The CDR3 length is 14 residues. Written as DNA, the CDR3 is TGTGCCAGCAGCCGGACTAGCGGGGCCTACGAGCAGTACTTC. Amino acid sequence: CASSRTSGAYEQYF.

The V and J genes are TRBV4-3 and TRBJ1-4; possibly TRBD1 for D (6 bases). CDR1 and CDR2 (germline): LGHNA, YSLEER. With 0 bases removed from V and 7 bases from J, the gap between germline ends came to 12 bases. The CDR3 runs to 15 residues. The CDR3 DNA sequence: TGCGCCAGCAGCCAAGACAACAGGGCCTCTGAAAAACTGTTTTTT. Translation gives CASSQDNRASEKLFF.

The V and J genes are TRBV7-2 and TRBJ1-2, with D possibly TRBD1 on 6 matching bases. Germline assignment: CDR1 SGHTA and CDR2 FQGNSA. This CDR3 is built from 15 residues. Trimming removed 1 base from V and 3 bases from J, with 12 bases in between. The CDR3 region has the DNA TGTGCCAGCAGCTTAGGAAAAACAGGGTACTATGGCTACACCTTC. It translates to CASSLGKTGYYGYTF.

CDR3 DNA sequence: TGCGCCAGGGCCGTGACTAGTACACACCATGAGCAGTTCTTC. Its translation is CARAVTSTHHEQFF. V usage is TRBV10-1 and J usage is TRBJ2-1; a weak D match, TRBD2 (6 bases). The CDR3 totals 14 residues. Trimming left V 9 bases short and J 8 bases short, with 20 bases between. The germline gives CDR1 WNHNN, CDR2 SYGVQD (reference sequence).

The chain joins TRBV27 to TRBJ1-3; 7 nucleotides align to TRBD1. Germline V gene sequence: CDR1 MNHEY, CDR2 SMNVEV (reference sequence). CDR3 size: 17 residues. V gave up 2 bases and J gave up 2 bases; unmatched junction bases: 9. DNA of the CDR3: TGTGCCAGCAGTTTACGGTCACAGGGGCTAACTGGAAACACCATATATTTT. Encoded protein: CASSLRSQGLTGNTIYF.